Shown below are 28 T cell receptor beta chains from a single sample sequenced in a study of chemoradiotherapy in HPV16-positive cancers. Assay: immunoSEQ multiplex PCR; the TCRdb copy retains only in-frame clones and omits some. The sample holds about 21,000 clones, approximately 86% seen once. The sequencing here drew on blood, taken from a patient who underwent chemoradiotherapy. The receptors derive from a human donor with HPV-associated anogenital cancer.

The sample holds one count of this clone. The V gene is TRBV7-7, the J gene TRBJ1-2; D is unclear. Germline V gives CDR1 SSHAT, CDR2 FNYEAQ (reference sequence). The CDR3 loop spans 11 amino acids. The V and J ends lost 9 bases and 2 bases respectively, with 7 bases between them. This chain's CDR3 is CARAENYGYTF. In nucleotides, the CDR3 is TGTGCCAGGGCAGAGAACTATGGCTACACCTTC.

V usage is TRBV27 and J usage is TRBJ1-2; 10 nucleotides line up with TRBD1. Per germline, CDR1 MNHEY and CDR2 SMNVEV (reference sequence). CDR3 length: 16 residues. The junction had 10 bases not matched to a gene; V was cut back by 5 bases and J by 4 bases. The CDR3 is CASSIAQRDRGYGYTF. CDR3 DNA sequence: TGTGCCAGCAGTATCGCCCAACGGGACAGGGGCTATGGCTACACCTTC.

To note about this clone: Distinct nucleotide sequences in the sample also encode this CDR3. The chain carries TRBV30 and TRBJ1-3; D remains ambiguous. Looked up from germline, CDR1 is GTSNPN and CDR2 is SVGIG (reference sequence). There are 13 residues in the CDR3. Trimming pared 1 base from V and 5 bases from J, leaving 9 bases between. The CDR3 here is CAWSGGVRNTIYF. CDR3 bases: TGTGCCTGGAGTGGTGGGGTCCGAAACACCATATATTTT.

This clone was observed a handful of times. The V gene is TRBV19, the J gene TRBJ1-2, with TRBD1 identical over 9 bases. Losses at the gene ends were 10 bases for V and 12 bases for J; bases not matched to a gene: 12. Germline CDR1 reads LNHDA; CDR2 reads SQIVND (reference sequence). The CDR3 is 12 amino acids. As DNA, the CDR3 is TGTGCCACCGATCAAAACAGGGGGCAACACACCTTC. Translation: CATDQNRGQHTF.

The rearrangement joins TRBV7-6 to TRBJ2-2; D remains unclear. V was clipped by 4 bases and J by 4 bases, with 13 bases between them. Germline V CDR1 and CDR2: SGHVS, FNYEAQ. The CDR3 contains 15 residues. The CDR3, as DNA: TGTGCCAGCAGCTCTCGGATCCTAGGCACCGGGGAGCTGTTTTTT. It is translated as CASSSRILGTGELFF.

The chain recombines TRBV7-6 with TRBJ1-6; D is ambiguous. V lost 3 bases and J lost 9, with 12 bases in between. This CDR3 is built from 14 residues. CDR1 SGHVS and CDR2 FNYEAQ come from the germline V gene. The CDR3 bases are TGTGCCAGCAGCTTGGGAGTGACCGGTTCACCCCTCCACTTT. Residues: CASSLGVTGSPLHF.

The chain is built from TRBV6-1 and TRBJ1-6, with 10 bases aligning to TRBD1. The CDR3 totals 16 residues. Per germline, CDR1 MNHNS and CDR2 SASEGT. With V trimmed by 0 bases and J by 8 bases, 4 bases remained unmatched. CDR3 nucleotides: TGTGCCAGCAGTGAAGCGACAGGGGGCGATTATTCACCCCTCCACTTT. Protein sequence: CASSEATGGDYSPLHF.

The V and J genes are TRBV4-2 and TRBJ2-7, with 8 bases lining up with TRBD2. The CDR3 covers 15 residues. Germline V gene data show CDR1 as LGHNA and CDR2 as YNFKEQ. J gave up 4 bases and V 0 bases, and 5 bases lay outside the gene matches. CDR3 sequence: CASSQDRLAGYEQYF. The DNA for the CDR3 is TGTGCCAGCAGCCAAGATCGCTTAGCGGGGTACGAGCAGTACTTC.

V is TRBV18 and J is TRBJ1-6; D might be TRBD1 (6 bases). The CDR3 consists of 15 residues. Looked up from germline, CDR1 is KGHSH and CDR2 is LQKENI. Trimming left V 2 bases short and J 10 bases short, with 15 bases between. DNA for the CDR3: TGTGCCAGCTCACCATTGGACAGCTCGCAATCACCCCTCCACTTT. This translates into CASSPLDSSQSPLHF.

The rearrangement uses TRBV25-1 and TRBJ1-5, with D possibly matching TRBD1 (5 bases). V was trimmed by 11 bases and J by 1 base, leaving 15 bases between them. Germline loops: CDR1 MGHDK, CDR2 SYGVNS. The CDR3 covers 14 residues. CDR3 residues: CAPRGRWSNQPQHF. For the CDR3, the DNA is TGTGCCCCGCGGGGACGATGGAGCAATCAGCCCCAGCATTTT.

This clone was recorded once. The chain uses TRBV5-1 and TRBJ2-3; 13 nucleotides agree with TRBD2. The CDR3 runs to 16 residues. The germline V gene has CDR1 SGHRS and CDR2 YFSETQ. V was pared by 3 bases and J by 4 bases, with 5 bases of the junction left unmatched. CDR3 loop: CASSYGTSGTADTQYF. As DNA, the CDR3 is TGCGCCAGCAGCTACGGGACTAGCGGGACGGCAGATACGCAGTATTTT.

The V and J genes are TRBV11-3 and TRBJ2-2, with D possibly TRBD1 on 6 matching bases. The CDR3 is made up of 15 amino acids. V dropped 1 base and J dropped 4 bases, with 10 bases sitting between them. Germline CDR1 is SGHNT and CDR2 is YENEEA. DNA of the CDR3: TGTGCCAGCAGCTTAGGGCAGGGGTCCACCGGGGAGCTGTTTTTT. Protein sequence: CASSLGQGSTGELFF.

This chain links TRBV7-2 with TRBJ2-2; D gene unclear. V was clipped by 5 bases and J by 4 bases, with 8 bases between them. This CDR3 has 13 amino acids. Germline V lookup: CDR1 SGHTA, CDR2 FQGNSA. The CDR3 sequence: CASSPQLTGELFF. The CDR3 DNA reads TGTGCCAGCAGCCCACAGCTCACCGGGGAGCTGTTTTTT.

This clone occurred once. This sequence joins TRBV5-1 and TRBJ1-1; TRBD1 matches 7 bases. The CDR3 is 14 residues long. Germline trimming cut 4 bases from V and 7 bases from J; bases unmatched to any gene: 10. CDR1 and CDR2 (germline): SGHRS, YFSETQ. The CDR3 is CASSLGGTVIEAFF. CDR3 sequence (DNA): TGCGCCAGCAGCCTGGGGGGGACAGTAATTGAAGCTTTCTTT.

This clone showed up just a few times. The chain joins TRBV5-6 to TRBJ1-5; 10 bases are shared with TRBD1. This CDR3 comprises 15 residues. V gave up 3 bases and J gave up 3 bases; unmatched junction bases: 3. Germline V lookup: CDR1 SGHDT, CDR2 YYEEEE. DNA for the CDR3: TGTGCCAGCAGCTGGACAGGGGGTCCCAATCAGCCCCAGCATTTT. Amino acids: CASSWTGGPNQPQHF.

V gene TRBV19 combines with J gene TRBJ1-2; D call uncertain. The CDR3 runs to 15 residues. Germline assignment: CDR1 LNHDA and CDR2 SQIVND (reference sequence). The ends were cut back, 3 bases at V and 0 bases at J, with 11 bases in the middle. This CDR3 is CASSILATSNYGYTF. The CDR3 region has the DNA TGTGCCAGTAGTATCTTAGCGACCTCTAACTATGGCTACACCTTC.

This clone appeared once. The chain uses TRBV5-1 and TRBJ1-4; D remains unclear. The germline V gene has CDR1 SGHRS and CDR2 YFSETQ. V was trimmed by 4 bases and J by 5 bases, leaving 15 bases between them. CDR3 length: 15 residues. For the CDR3, the DNA is TGCGCCAGCAGCCCACCCTCGAGGGAAAATGAAAAACTGTTTTTT. Translation: CASSPPSRENEKLFF.

The chain recombines TRBV5-4 with TRBJ2-5; 9 bases agree with TRBD2. The V gene end was trimmed by 4 bases and the J gene end by 1 base; junction bases not matched to a gene: 5. Germline CDR1 reads SGHNT; CDR2 reads YYREEE (reference sequence). The CDR3 has 15 amino acids. The CDR3 here is CASSTSGGLQETQYF. In DNA, the CDR3 is TGTGCCAGCAGCACAAGCGGGGGGCTCCAAGAGACCCAGTACTTC. The whole variable domain, filled in from reference TRBV5-4 and TRBJ2-5, reads ETGVTQSPTHLIKTRGQQVTLRCSSQSGHNTVSWYQQALGQGPQFIFQYYREEENGRGNFPPRFSGLQFPNYSSELNVNALELDDSALYLCASSTSGGLQETQYFGPGTRLLVL.

CDR3 sequence (DNA): TGTGCCTGGAGTAAGGGTCCCTACAATGAGCAGTTCTTC. Encoded protein: CAWSKGPYNEQFF. V gene TRBV30 combines with J gene TRBJ2-1; D is undetermined. The CDR3 covers 13 residues. The germline V gene encodes CDR1 GTSNPN and CDR2 SVGIG (reference sequence). V gave up 2 bases and J gave up 2 bases, with 7 bases separating them.

The V and J genes are TRBV19 and TRBJ1-1; 7 nucleotides align to TRBD1. With V trimmed by 1 base and J by 6 bases, 2 bases remained unmatched. The CDR3 runs 13 residues. Germline lookup yields CDR1 LNHDA and CDR2 SQIVND (reference sequence). The CDR3 spells CASSIGGQPEAFF. CDR3 sequence (DNA): TGTGCCAGTAGTATAGGGGGACAGCCTGAAGCTTTCTTT.

The gene calls are TRBV5-1 and TRBJ2-5; no clear D. Germline values: CDR1 SGHRS, CDR2 YFSETQ. The ends were cut back, 0 bases at V and 5 bases at J, with 14 bases in the middle. The CDR3 loop spans 15 amino acids. CDR3 nucleotide sequence: TGCGCCAGCAGCTTGGACGACGCCGTCGGGGAGACCCAGTACTTC. Translation: CASSLDDAVGETQYF. Variable domain in full (rest from reference TRBV5-1 and TRBJ2-5): KAGVTQTPRYLIKTRGQQVTLSCSPISGHRSVSWYQQTPGQGLQFLFEYFSETQRNKGNFPGRFSGRQFSNSRSEMNVSTLELGDSALYLCASSLDDAVGETQYFGPGTRLLVL.

The chain employs TRBV2 and TRBJ1-2, with 11 bases identical to TRBD1. Germline loops: CDR1 SNHLY, CDR2 FYNNEI. Trimming took 4 bases from V and 0 from J; bases not matched to a gene: 4. The CDR3 runs 16 residues. DNA of the CDR3: TGTGCCAGCAGTGCTACGGGACAGGGGGCTAACTATGGCTACACCTTC. It codes for CASSATGQGANYGYTF.

The V call is TRBV5-6, the J call TRBJ1-1; no reliable D call. The CDR3 runs to 11 residues. Germline lookup yields CDR1 SGHDT and CDR2 YYEEEE. The V gene lost 0 bases and the J gene lost 9 bases, with 6 bases spanning the gap. CDR3 sequence reads: CASSLGVQAFF. The CDR3 DNA reads TGTGCCAGCAGCTTGGGTGTTCAAGCTTTCTTT. Full variable domain (remainder filled in from reference TRBV5-6 and TRBJ1-1): DAGVTQSPTHLIKTRGQQVTLRCSPKSGHDTVSWYQQALGQGPQFIFQYYEEEERQRGNFPDRFSGHQFPNYSSELNVNALLLGDSALYLCASSLGVQAFFGQGTRLTVV.

The V and J genes are TRBV5-6 and TRBJ1-2; TRBD1 might be the D (6 bases). Trimming shortened V by 0 bases and J by 3 bases, and 12 bases separated the two germline ends. The CDR3 consists of 15 residues. The germline CDR1 and CDR2 sequences are SGHDT and YYEEEE. Here the CDR3 reads CASSLGQGSYYGYTF. CDR3 in DNA: TGTGCCAGCAGCTTGGGGCAGGGGAGCTACTATGGCTACACCTTC.

The genes are TRBV6-1 and TRBJ2-3; weak D call: TRBD1 (8 bases). V was shortened by 8 bases and J by 5 bases, with 17 bases between the two germline ends. Germline V CDR1 and CDR2: MNHNS, SASEGT. The CDR3 has 14 residues. The CDR3 bases are TGTGCCAGCGACAGGGGACGGGGGGAAGATACGCAGTATTTT. The encoded protein is CASDRGRGEDTQYF.

The V gene is TRBV6-4, the J gene TRBJ2-3, with D tentatively TRBD1 or TRBD2 (6 bases each). Between the trimmed V and J ends, which lost 3 bases and 3 bases, there was a span of 16 bases. Germline values: CDR1 MRHNA, CDR2 SNTAGT. The CDR3 is made up of 16 amino acids. CDR3 in DNA: TGTGCCAGCAGTGAACGAAGCGGAGGGGGAACAGATACGCAGTATTTT. Amino acids: CASSERSGGGTDTQYF.

The chain has TRBV12-5 and TRBJ1-4; D might be TRBD1 (5 bases). The germline V gene has CDR1 LGHNT and CDR2 FRNRAP. The CDR3 length is 15 residues. V lost 5 bases and J lost 5, with 15 bases in between. CDR3 bases: TGTGCTAGTGGTCCCTCCCAGGGAGAGAATGAAAAACTGTTTTTT. Translation: CASGPSQGENEKLFF.

V is TRBV4-3 and J is TRBJ1-1; 7 bases are a match to TRBD1. This CDR3 contains 14 residues. CDR1 is LGHNA, CDR2 YSLEER, per germline. Unmatched junction bases numbered 3, after V lost 4 bases and J lost 1 base. CDR3 sequence (DNA): TGCGCCAGCAGCCCCGGGACAGCGAACACTGAAGCTTTCTTT. It translates to CASSPGTANTEAFF.